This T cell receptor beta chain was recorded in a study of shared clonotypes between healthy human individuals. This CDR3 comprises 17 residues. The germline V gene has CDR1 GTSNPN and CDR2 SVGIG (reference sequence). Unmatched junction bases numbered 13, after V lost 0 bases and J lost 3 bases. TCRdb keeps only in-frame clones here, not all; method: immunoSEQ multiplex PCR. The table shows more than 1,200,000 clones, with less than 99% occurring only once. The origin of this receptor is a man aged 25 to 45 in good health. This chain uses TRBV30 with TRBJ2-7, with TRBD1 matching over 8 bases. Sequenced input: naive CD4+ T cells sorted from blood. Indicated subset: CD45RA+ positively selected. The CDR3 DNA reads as TGTGCCTGGAGTGTACCCCGGGGTCAGGGGGCCTTCTACGAGCAGTACTTC. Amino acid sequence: CAWSVPRGQGAFYEQYF.